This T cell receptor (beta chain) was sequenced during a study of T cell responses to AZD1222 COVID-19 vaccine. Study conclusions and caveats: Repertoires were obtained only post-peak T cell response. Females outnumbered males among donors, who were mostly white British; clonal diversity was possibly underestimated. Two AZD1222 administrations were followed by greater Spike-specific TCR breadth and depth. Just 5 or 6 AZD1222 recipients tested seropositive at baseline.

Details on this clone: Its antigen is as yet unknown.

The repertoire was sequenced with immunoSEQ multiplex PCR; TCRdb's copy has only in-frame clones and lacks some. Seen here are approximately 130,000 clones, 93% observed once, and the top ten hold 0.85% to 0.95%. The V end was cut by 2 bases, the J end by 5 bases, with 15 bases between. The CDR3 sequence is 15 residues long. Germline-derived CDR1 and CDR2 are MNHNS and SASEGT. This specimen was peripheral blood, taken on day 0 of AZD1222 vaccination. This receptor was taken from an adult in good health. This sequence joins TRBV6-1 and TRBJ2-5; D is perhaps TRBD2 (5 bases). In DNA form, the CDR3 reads TGTGCCAGCAGTGAAAGAGGGCTAGCCCTGGAGACCCAGTACTTC. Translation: CASSERGLALETQYF.